One and the same sample provided the 25 T cell receptor beta chains below, sequenced in a study of beta chain features in type 1 diabetes (dated by TCRdb to the late 2010s). The library was built by means of the immunoSEQ multiplex PCR assay. The entire isolated RNA was reverse transcribed using the High Capacity cDNA Reverse Transcription Kit, and thus expressed TCRB transcripts were sequenced. TCRdb limited this immuneACCESS table to in-frame rearrangements with V and J called. A share of clones is missing; checked studies link under half to unresolved V genes, and the rest is unexplained. Within this sample are around 500,000 clones, with over 9.5% of them counted one time only. The ten largest clones add up to around 0.05% of the sample. Specimen: naive CD4+ T cells from blood. The cell subset or site label here, explained by the study, means: true naive CD4+ T cells. The receptors originated from a woman in her late teens or twenties in good health.

In its sample, this clone was seen once. The same CDR3 can be traced to other DNA sequences in this sample. V usage is TRBV9 and J usage is TRBJ2-3; D is perhaps TRBD1 (5 bases). The V and J ends lost 4 bases and 0 bases respectively, with 9 bases between them. The CDR3 contains 14 residues. Germline V CDR1 and CDR2: SGDLS, YYNGEE. CDR3 sequence reads: CASSPRGSTDTQYF. For the CDR3, the DNA is TGTGCCAGCAGCCCTAGGGGAAGCACAGATACGCAGTATTTT.

This clone occurred a few times. V usage is TRBV7-3 and J usage is TRBJ2-1; TRBD1 might be the D (6 bases). Germline assignment: CDR1 SGHTA and CDR2 FQGTGA. Trimming removed 5 bases from V and 3 bases from J, with 14 bases in between. The CDR3 is 15 residues long. CDR3 protein: CASSHETGLYNEQFF. The CDR3 nucleotides are TGTGCCAGCAGCCACGAAACAGGGCTCTACAATGAGCAGTTCTTC.

The CDR3 sequence is CASSLAEPGNLDEQFF. CDR3 sequence (DNA): TGTGCCAGCAGCTTAGCTGAACCGGGGAACTTGGATGAGCAGTTCTTC. J is TRBJ2-1 and V is TRBV11-2; tentative D call: TRBD2 (5 bases). Trimming removed 1 base from V and 8 bases from J, with 18 bases in between. Germline V lookup: CDR1 SGHAT, CDR2 FQNNGV. The CDR3 has 16 residues.

V gene TRBV4-3 combines with J gene TRBJ1-1; no clear D. V lost 0 bases, J lost 0 bases, and 2 bases lay in between. Germline CDR1 is LGHNA and CDR2 is YSLEER. The CDR3 length is 13 residues. The CDR3 here is CASSQEVNTEAFF. The CDR3 DNA reads TGCGCCAGCAGCCAAGAGGTGAACACTGAAGCTTTCTTT.

With respect to this clone: Different DNA sequences within this sample yield the same CDR3. The chain is built from TRBV7-2 and TRBJ2-1; unclear D gene. Germline V gene data show CDR1 as SGHTA and CDR2 as FQGNSA. The CDR3 loop spans 11 amino acids. Trimming took 1 base from V and 6 from J, leaving 1 base between them. This chain's CDR3 is CASSLVNEQFF. As DNA, the CDR3 is TGTGCCAGCAGCTTAGTCAATGAGCAGTTCTTC.

V usage is TRBV28 and J usage is TRBJ2-1; 10 bases match TRBD2. V shed 5 bases and J 5 bases; nucleotides not matched to a gene: 6. The CDR3 spans 15 residues. CDR1 MDHEN and CDR2 SYDVKM come from the germline V gene. The DNA for the CDR3 is TGTGCCAGCAGTACTACTAGCGGGGAGGACAATGAGCAGTTCTTC. Translating gives CASSTTSGEDNEQFF.

In its sample, this clone was seen a few times. The V gene is TRBV25-1, the J gene TRBJ2-5; D not resolved. The V and J ends lost 1 base and 4 bases respectively, with 4 bases between them. Per germline, CDR1 MGHDK and CDR2 SYGVNS. The CDR3 is 12 residues long. CDR3 residues: CASSEWRETQYF. The CDR3, as DNA: TGTGCCAGCAGTGAATGGAGAGAGACCCAGTACTTC.

The chain couples TRBV5-1 to TRBJ1-1, with D possibly being TRBD1 (6 bases). CDR1 is SGHRS and CDR2 is YFSETQ in the germline V gene. Trimming shortened V by 6 bases and J by 0 bases, and 18 bases separated the two germline ends. The CDR3 spans 16 residues. The CDR3 sequence is CASTSRGLGVNTEAFF. The CDR3 bases are TGCGCCAGCACCTCGCGGGGGCTGGGGGTGAACACTGAAGCTTTCTTT. Full variable domain (rest looked up from reference TRBV5-1 and TRBJ1-1): KAGVTQTPRYLIKTRGQQVTLSCSPISGHRSVSWYQQTPGQGLQFLFEYFSETQRNKGNFPGRFSGRQFSNSRSEMNVSTLELGDSALYLCASTSRGLGVNTEAFFGQGTRLTVV.

This clone was counted a few times. The CDR3 loop is CASTRDYSGELFF. Here the CDR3 DNA reads TGTGCCAGCACCCGGGACTATTCCGGGGAGCTGTTTTTT. This chain connects TRBV2 to TRBJ2-2, with 7 bases that match TRBD2. CDR3 length: 13 amino acids. The V and J ends lost 7 bases and 6 bases, in that order; junction bases with no gene match: 5. Germline V lookup: CDR1 SNHLY, CDR2 FYNNEI.

This clone appeared once. This rearrangement joins TRBV7-3 to TRBJ2-1, with 8 bases aligning to TRBD2. V was clipped by 5 bases and J by 3 bases; unmatched bases: 6. The CDR3 has 15 residues. Germline V gives CDR1 SGHTA, CDR2 FQGTGA. Written as DNA, the CDR3 is TGTGCCAGCAGCCCCCCCGGGGGGGTCTACAATGAGCAGTTCTTC. This translates into CASSPPGGVYNEQFF.

This clone has a handful of counts. The CDR3 region has the DNA TGTGCCAGCAGCTTTTATTCAGATACGCAGTATTTT. This sequence encodes CASSFYSDTQYF. This chain uses TRBV7-2 with TRBJ2-3; D call uncertain. CDR3 length equals 12 residues. CDR1 SGHTA and CDR2 FQGNSA come from the germline V gene. Trimming shortened V by 3 bases and J by 4 bases, and 5 bases separated the two germline ends.

The gene calls are TRBV6-1 and TRBJ2-1, with D tentatively TRBD1 (5 bases). Germline V gene data show CDR1 as MNHNS and CDR2 as SASEGT. Trimming removed 4 bases from V and 8 bases from J, with 15 bases in between. CDR3 length: 14 residues. The CDR3 nucleotides read TGTGCCAGCAGTGCAGGGTATGGTGTTTATGAGCAGTTCTTC. Its translation: CASSAGYGVYEQFF.

A few counts support this clone. The gene calls are TRBV21-1 and TRBJ2-7; the table calls TRBD2, which could not be checked here. TRBV21-1 is a documented pseudogene. The CDR3 totals 14 residues. CDR3 bases: TGTGCCAGCAGGAAAACTTCGGCACTATACGAGCAGTACGTC. Protein: CASRKTSALYEQYV.

This clone has a handful of counts. V and J are TRBV4-2 and TRBJ2-7; the match to TRBD2 covers 7 bases. Germline V gene data show CDR1 as LGHNA and CDR2 as YNFKEQ. With V trimmed by 3 bases and J by 1 base, 9 bases remained unmatched. This CDR3 has 16 amino acids. The CDR3 here is CASSHLGGRGSYEQYF. CDR3 DNA sequence: TGTGCCAGCAGCCACCTCGGGGGGAGGGGATCCTACGAGCAGTACTTC.

This clone occurred a few times. The chain couples TRBV5-1 to TRBJ2-5, with 7 bases aligning to TRBD2. The CDR3 is made up of 14 amino acids. Germline-derived CDR1 and CDR2 are SGHRS and YFSETQ. J gave up 5 bases and V 0 bases, and 4 bases lay outside the gene matches. CDR3 sequence: CASSLVAGDETQYF. The DNA of the CDR3 is TGCGCCAGCAGCTTGGTGGCGGGGGACGAGACCCAGTACTTC.

In its sample, this clone was seen a few times. The chain employs TRBV7-2 and TRBJ2-7; D call uncertain. CDR3 size: 15 residues. Germline CDR1 and CDR2: SGHTA and FQGNSA. Trimming removed 4 bases at V and 0 bases at J, with 13 bases between. CDR3 coding DNA: TGTGCCAGCAGCTCTGACTCGATAAGCTCCTACGAGCAGTACTTC. Its protein product is CASSSDSISSYEQYF.

The chain carries TRBV9 and TRBJ1-4; D is ambiguous. Germline V CDR1 and CDR2: SGDLS, YYNGEE. The V end lost 0 bases, the J end lost 4 bases, and 7 bases lay between the germline ends. This CDR3 is 14 amino acids long. The CDR3 DNA is TGTGCCAGCAGCGTAGGTGCAGTTAATGAAAAACTGTTTTTT. It codes for CASSVGAVNEKLFF.

V and J are TRBV7-9 and TRBJ2-5, with 7 positions matching TRBD1. CDR1 is SEHNR, CDR2 FQNEAQ, per germline (reference sequence). There are 13 residues in the CDR3. Trimming removed 5 bases from V and 6 bases from J; junction bases left unmatched: 6. The CDR3 sequence: CASSRDRAKTQYF. In nucleotides, the CDR3 is TGTGCCAGCAGCCGCGACAGGGCCAAGACCCAGTACTTC.

This clone was found a few times. The rearrangement links TRBV4-3 to TRBJ2-1; 10 bases fit TRBD2. V dropped 0 bases and J dropped 9; count of bases not matched to a gene: 11. CDR1 is LGHNA, CDR2 YSLEER, per germline. This CDR3 has 17 residues. CDR3 in DNA: TGCGCCAGCAGCCAAGATAGTCTTAGCGGGAGGTATGGTGAGCAGTTCTTC. Amino acids: CASSQDSLSGRYGEQFF.

This sequence joins TRBV19 and TRBJ2-1; a weak D match, TRBD1 (6 bases). V lost 7 bases to trimming and J lost 2 bases, with 12 bases between them. Germline loops: CDR1 LNHDA, CDR2 SQIVND (reference sequence). This CDR3 spans 14 amino acids. The chain's CDR3 is CASKFRTAYNEQFF. CDR3 nucleotides: TGTGCCAGTAAGTTCAGGACAGCCTACAATGAGCAGTTCTTC.

This clone was seen a handful of times. The V gene is TRBV7-9, the J gene TRBJ2-1, with 7 positions matching TRBD1. The J segment lost 4 bases and the V segment lost 1 base, leaving 10 bases of the junction unmatched. Germline assignment: CDR1 SEHNR and CDR2 FQNEAQ (reference sequence). The CDR3 is 17 residues long. CDR3 protein: CASSLGQGSLMYNEQFF. The CDR3 DNA reads as TGTGCCAGCAGCTTAGGACAGGGTTCTTTAATGTACAATGAGCAGTTCTTC.

The chain links TRBV6-5 to TRBJ2-7; TRBD2 matches at 11 bases. J gave up 2 bases and V 4 bases, and 4 bases lay outside the gene matches. The CDR3 runs to 15 residues. Germline V gene data show CDR1 as MNHEY and CDR2 as SVGAGI. The CDR3 protein is CASSSPSGRTYEQYF. Here the CDR3 DNA reads TGTGCCAGCAGTTCCCCTAGCGGGAGGACCTACGAGCAGTACTTC.

This clone has only a few counts. The chain has TRBV5-1 and TRBJ2-5, with TRBD2 matching 10 bases. V lost 5 bases, J lost 5 bases, and 9 bases stayed unmatched. The CDR3 runs 15 residues. CDR1 and CDR2 from the germline V gene are SGHRS and YFSETQ. For the CDR3, the DNA is TGCGCCAGCAGATTCCTAGCGGGGGAGCAGGAGACCCAGTACTTC. Its protein is CASRFLAGEQETQYF. The variable domain in full, with the rest retrieved from reference TRBV5-1 and TRBJ2-5, is KAGVTQTPRYLIKTRGQQVTLSCSPISGHRSVSWYQQTPGQGLQFLFEYFSETQRNKGNFPGRFSGRQFSNSRSEMNVSTLELGDSALYLCASRFLAGEQETQYFGPGTRLLVL.

This clone has just a few counts. The V and J genes are TRBV7-8 and TRBJ2-1, with TRBD1 identical over 9 bases. The length of the CDR3 is 18 residues. The V gene end was trimmed by 1 base and the J gene end by 7 bases; junction bases not matched to a gene: 14. The germline V gene encodes CDR1 SGHVS and CDR2 FQNEAQ. CDR3 nucleotides: TGTGCCAGCAGCTTAGAGTATATTGGGACAGGGAGAGCGAATGAGCAGTTCTTC. Protein: CASSLEYIGTGRANEQFF.

This clone was seen only a few times. The rearrangement links TRBV5-1 to TRBJ2-3; 7 bases match TRBD1. The V and J ends lost 4 bases and 2 bases, in that order; junction bases with no gene match: 13. The CDR3 is 17 residues long. Per the germline V gene, CDR1 is SGHRS and CDR2 is YFSETQ. CDR3 region: CASSPLIEGAYTDTQYF. DNA of the CDR3: TGCGCCAGCAGCCCGCTCATTGAGGGGGCTTACACAGATACGCAGTATTTT.